This record covers a single T cell receptor (beta chain). These data come from a study of cytomegalovirus exposure and HLA in healthy donors. V was clipped by 7 bases and J by 0 bases, with 10 bases between them. This CDR3 region has 14 residues. The germline CDR1 and CDR2 sequences are SNHLY and FYNNEI. PCR used 60 Vbeta primers and 13 Jbeta primers. Sequencing was performed with immunoSEQ multiplex PCR; in TCRdb, only in-frame clones are kept and a portion is missing. The sample has 75,000 to 100,000 clones, 65% to 85% seen once. The source is a man in his forties in good health and CMV-seropositive. The V and J genes are TRBV2 and TRBJ1-5; the D gene is possibly TRBD1 (5 bases). Sequencing used PBMCs. CDR3 in DNA: TGTGCCAGCAAAGGCGGGACTAGCAATCAGCCCCAGCATTTT. Translated: CASKGGTSNQPQHF.